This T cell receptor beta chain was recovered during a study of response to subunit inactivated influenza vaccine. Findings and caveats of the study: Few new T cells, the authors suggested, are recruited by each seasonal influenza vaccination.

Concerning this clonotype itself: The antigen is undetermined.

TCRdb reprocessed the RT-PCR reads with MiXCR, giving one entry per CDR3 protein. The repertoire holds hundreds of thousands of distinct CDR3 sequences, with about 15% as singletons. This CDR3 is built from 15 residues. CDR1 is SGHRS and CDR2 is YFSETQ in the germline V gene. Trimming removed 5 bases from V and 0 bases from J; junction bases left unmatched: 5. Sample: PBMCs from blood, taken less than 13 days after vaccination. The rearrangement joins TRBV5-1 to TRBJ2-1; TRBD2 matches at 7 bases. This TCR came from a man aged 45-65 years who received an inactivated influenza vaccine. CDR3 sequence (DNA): TGCGCCAGCAGGGCGGGGGAGAGCTCCTACAATGAGCAGTTCTTC. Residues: CASRAGESSYNEQFF.